This T cell receptor beta chain was observed in a study of T cell responses to AZD1222 COVID-19 vaccine. Points from the study as a whole: At study baseline, merely more than 5 AZD1222 recipients were seropositive. It should be noted that donors were predominantly white British and more often female, and clonal diversity was possibly underestimated. Epitopes outside B.1.351 and B.1.1.7 mutated regions reportedly drew nearly half of spike TCRs.

Only in-frame clones appear in the TCRdb table, and some are missing; sequencing was by immunoSEQ multiplex PCR. The repertoire includes some 120,000 clones, roughly 86% of them detected once, and nearly 4.5% sits in the top ten. The V end lost 4 bases, the J end lost 5 bases, and 24 bases lay between the germline ends. The CDR3 loop spans 17 amino acids. The germline gives CDR1 SGHRS, CDR2 YFSETQ. Regarding this clone: Antigen specificity is unknown.

The clonotype originates from an adult in good health. The chain combines TRBV5-1 with TRBJ2-5; possibly TRBD1 or TRBD2 for D (6 bases each). The input for sequencing was peripheral blood, taken on day 0 of AZD1222 vaccination. The CDR3 DNA reads TGCGCCAGCAGCCCGCGAGGGGGGCGAGGGGCCCAGGAGACCCAGTACTTC. Translated: CASSPRGGRGAQETQYF.